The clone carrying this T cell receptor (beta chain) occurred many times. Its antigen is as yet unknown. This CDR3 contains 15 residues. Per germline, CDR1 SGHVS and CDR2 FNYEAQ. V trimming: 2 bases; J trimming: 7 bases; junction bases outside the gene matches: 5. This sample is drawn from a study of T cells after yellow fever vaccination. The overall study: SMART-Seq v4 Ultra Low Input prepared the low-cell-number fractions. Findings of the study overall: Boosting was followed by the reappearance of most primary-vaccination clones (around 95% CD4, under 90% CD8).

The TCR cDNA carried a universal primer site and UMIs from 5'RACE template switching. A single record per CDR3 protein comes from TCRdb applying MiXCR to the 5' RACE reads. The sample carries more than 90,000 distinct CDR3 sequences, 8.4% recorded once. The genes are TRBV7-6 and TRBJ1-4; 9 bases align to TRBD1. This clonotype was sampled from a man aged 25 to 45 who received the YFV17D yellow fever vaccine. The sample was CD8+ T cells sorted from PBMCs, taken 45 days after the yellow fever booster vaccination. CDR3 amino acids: CASSLMGTGSEKLFF. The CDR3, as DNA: TGTGCCAGCAGCTTAATGGGGACAGGGTCTGAAAAACTGTTTTTT.